Sequencing of this T cell receptor (beta chain) was carried out in a study of glioma-infiltrating T cells after dendritic cell vaccination listed by TCRdb under 2016. Notes on the research overall: The cohort comprised roughly 15 glioblastoma patients from Phase I and II dendritic cell vaccination trials, 9 newly diagnosed and 6 with recurrent disease. Between the early 2000s and the early 2010s, the patients were given dendritic cell vaccination pulsed with autologous tumor lysate. Survival after dendritic cell vaccination was correlated with TCR sequencing metrics, such as TIL content and the overlap between tumor and blood repertoires. To make the vaccine, monocyte-derived dendritic cells were cultured for 6 to 7 days with IL-4 and GM-CSF and then pulsed overnight with autologous tumor lysate. In glioblastoma patients vaccinated with dendritic cells, deep sequencing of TCR beta CDR3 regions served to measure the amount of tumor-infiltrating lymphocytes and to compare repertoires between tumor and blood. Three intradermal dendritic cell vaccine injections were administered to patients at biweekly intervals in the arm below the axilla. The investigation overall reported the following: After dendritic cell vaccination, a higher estimated pretreatment TIL content predicted longer time to progression and longer overall survival. No direct relationship between TCR clonality and survival was found, suggesting that a diverse polyclonal response may matter. The cohort was small and heterogeneous, and full blood and tumor sets were available for few patients, with initial-recurrent tumor pairs available for even fewer patients. The three-group TCR overlap response model was characterized as speculative, and prospective validation of the model was stated to be required.

To be selected, patients needed enough residual fresh-frozen tumor tissue and more than two years of available survival data. None of the glioblastoma patients carried an isocitrate dehydrogenase mutation, although molecular status otherwise varied. PBMC were collected before vaccination, two weeks after the third vaccination, and at tumor progression if tumor progression occurred. Genomic DNA was extracted with the Qiagen DNeasy Blood extraction Kit. Using the immunoSEQ assay, TCRB CDR3 regions were amplified from approximately 2 micrograms of genomic DNA, or from all available DNA when less than that was on hand. The multiplex PCR relied on 60 forward primers for TCR V beta segments and 13 reverse primers for J beta segments. To estimate reads per starting template, synthetic control templates were spiked into each sample at limiting dilution. The Illumina HiSeq System generated 87 bp sequencing reads. On the study's bioinformatics: PCR and sequencing errors were removed by a nearest neighbor algorithm that merged closely related sequences. TCR overlap was measured as the percentage of unique tumor TCR beta sequences that were also present in the peripheral blood of the same patient. Not all clones reach the TCRdb copy of this immuneACCESS table, which keeps in-frame sequences only. Checked studies attribute under half of the gap to unresolved V genes and leave the rest unexplained. The DNA was the basis for D and trimming; V, J and clone size are from that table. Recorded for this sample are 100,000 or so clones; about nine tenths of them occurred a single time. Approximately 14% of the sample rests with the top ten.

Trimming costs V 5 bases and J 5 bases, and their ends lie 10 bases apart. As encoded in the germline V gene, CDR1 is SGHTA while CDR2 is FQGTGA. CDR3 length: 13 amino acids, cysteine to phenylalanine. This entry keeps only the CDR3 DNA: 39 bases, framed from base 1. As concerns this clone: Which antigen it targets is not known. No much larger clonotype is one base removed from it; base qualities were not supplied.

Sequencing was performed on blood, taken before dendritic cell vaccination. The sequence is built from TRBV7-3 and TRBJ2-1; the D gene is unclear. The receptor was derived from a human donor with glioblastoma. CDR3 region: CASSPRNNNEQFF. The DNA sequence follows: TGTGCCAGCAGCCCAAGAAACAACAATGAGCAGTTCTTC.